The 22 T cell receptor beta chains listed next were all sequenced from one sample in a study of blood T cells in healthy people across ages. The authors ran a second PCR of about 6 to 12 cycles using a sample-barcoded 5' primer and a J-beta primer mix. TCRdb reanalysed the 5' RACE reads using MiXCR and keeps one entry per CDR3 protein. The table has 1.5 million to 2 million distinct CDR3 sequences, 25% to 30% seen once. Material: blood. The receptor source for this set is a woman between 25 and 40 years old in good health.

J is TRBJ2-5 and V is TRBV27; 8 nucleotides match TRBD2. CDR3 length: 16 residues. After removal of 2 bases from V and 1 base from J, the junction contained 6 bases not matched to a gene. Germline CDR1 MNHEY, CDR2 SMNVEV (reference sequence). CDR3 amino acids: CASSLTSGSFQETQYF. The CDR3, as DNA: TGTGCCAGCAGTTTAACGAGCGGGAGCTTCCAAGAGACCCAGTACTTC.

This clonotype was seen repeatedly, ten times or more. V and J are TRBV29-1 and TRBJ2-1, with 9 bases identical to TRBD2. The trim removed 2 bases at V and 4 bases at J, leaving 9 bases unmatched. The CDR3 has 16 amino acids. Looked up from germline, CDR1 is SQVTM and CDR2 is ANQGSEA. CDR3 in amino acids: CSVETAGGPVYNEQFF. The CDR3 bases are TGCAGCGTTGAAACGGCGGGAGGGCCGGTATACAATGAGCAGTTCTTC.

Only a few counts were recorded for this clonotype. This chain uses TRBV20-1 with TRBJ2-7, with TRBD1 as a possible D gene (5 bases). In germline, CDR1 is DFQATT, CDR2 SNEGSKA (reference sequence). This CDR3 is built from 13 residues. Between the trimmed V and J ends, which lost 3 bases and 0 bases, there was a span of 9 bases. The CDR3 reads CSASPGSSYEQYF. The CDR3, as DNA: TGCAGTGCTAGCCCAGGGTCCTCCTACGAGCAGTACTTC.

The J gene is TRBJ2-2, the V gene TRBV27; D is uncertain. There are 14 residues in the CDR3. The germline V and J ends were trimmed by 5 bases and 1 base, with 8 bases remaining between them. CDR1 is MNHEY, CDR2 SMNVEV, per germline (reference sequence). The CDR3 coding sequence is TGTGCCAGCAGTCTCGCATGGAACACCGGGGAGCTGTTTTTT. Encoded protein: CASSLAWNTGELFF.

This clonotype has more than one count but fewer than ten. The chain joins TRBV9 to TRBJ2-1, with a weak D call TRBD1 (5 bases). Trimming shortened V by 1 base and J by 7 bases, and 15 bases separated the two germline ends. The CDR3 has 15 amino acids. Germline lookup yields CDR1 SGDLS and CDR2 YYNGEE. CDR3: CASSVRAGLANEQFF. The CDR3 nucleotides are TGTGCCAGCAGCGTACGCGCAGGGCTCGCGAATGAGCAGTTCTTC.

The sample holds a few counts of this clonotype. This chain joins TRBV6-6 and TRBJ2-1; 7 positions agree with TRBD1. Per germline, CDR1 MNHNY and CDR2 SVGAGI (reference sequence). The CDR3 has 16 residues. The trim removed 2 bases at V and 10 bases at J, leaving 14 bases unmatched. The CDR3 is CASSYAPATGAREQFF. The CDR3 DNA reads TGTGCCAGCAGTTACGCCCCAGCCACAGGGGCGCGAGAGCAGTTCTTC.

This clonotype was seen only a few times. The genes are TRBV10-3 and TRBJ2-3; the D call may be TRBD1 or TRBD2 (6 bases each). CDR1 and CDR2 (germline): ENHRY, SYGVKD. V shed 0 bases and J shed 5 bases, with 15 bases lying between them. The CDR3 extends over 16 amino acids. The CDR3 bases are TGTGCCATCAGTGAGTCGTGGGGGGCTAGCTTAGATACGCAGTATTTT. Its protein is CAISESWGASLDTQYF.

This chain joins TRBV29-1 and TRBJ2-1, with D perhaps matching TRBD1 (5 bases). Trimming took off 8 bases at V and 5 bases at J, with 13 bases between the two ends. The germline gives CDR1 SQVTM, CDR2 ANQGSEA. The CDR3 extends over 12 amino acids. The CDR3 nucleotides are TGCAGCTTATGGACACAGAACAATGAGCAGTTCTTC. It is translated as CSLWTQNNEQFF.

V is TRBV6-2 or TRBV6-3 and J is TRBJ2-7, with 10 bases that match TRBD1. TRBJ2-5 explains the end of the DNA better; the J call may be wrong. The CDR3 spans 15 residues. Per germline, CDR1 MNHEY and CDR2 SVGEGT. This chain's CDR3 is CASSYPGTGDGTQYF. The DNA for the CDR3 is TGTGCCAGCAGTTACCCAGGGACAGGGGACGGGACCCAGTACTTC.

The chain is built from TRBV7-3 and TRBJ2-7; D may be TRBD2 (6 bases). The CDR3 loop spans 17 amino acids. Germline CDR1 and CDR2: SGHTA and FQGTGA. The V and J ends lost 5 bases and 1 base respectively, with 21 bases between them. In nucleotides, the CDR3 is TGTGCCAGCAGCAGGACCCAACAGGCCGGGGGATCCTACGAGCAGTACTTC. It translates to CASSRTQQAGGSYEQYF.

In this sample, this clonotype turned up a few times. This chain joins TRBV29-1 and TRBJ1-1; D is perhaps TRBD1 (6 bases). The V and J ends lost 2 bases and 11 bases respectively, with 12 bases between them. Per germline, CDR1 SQVTM and CDR2 ANQGSEA. This CDR3 comprises 11 residues. Written as DNA, the CDR3 is TGCAGCGTTGAACGGGGGCAGATCGCTTTCTTT. It specifies CSVERGQIAFF.

The sample holds a few counts of this clonotype. The J gene is TRBJ2-5, the V gene TRBV7-2; TRBD1 might be the D (6 bases). The last part of the DNA fits TRBJ2-7 better; the J call may be wrong. This CDR3 region has 15 residues. Germline CDR1 is SGHTA and CDR2 is FQGNSA. CDR3 nucleotides: TGTGCCAGCAGCTTAGCGGGGGCCCCTTTCAACGAGCAGTACTTC. Translation gives CASSLAGAPFNEQYF.

This clonotype was observed at least ten times. One junction end disagrees with the germline gene, perhaps due to a read error. The chain links TRBV5-1 to TRBJ2-1; the D is unclear. The CDR3 covers 15 residues. Germline V gene data show CDR1 as SGHRS and CDR2 as YFSETQ. CDR3 residues: CASSPDSSSYNEQFF. CDR3 DNA sequence: TGTGCCAGCAGTCCTGATTCAAGCTCCTACAATGAGCAGTTCTTC.

The V and J genes are TRBV6-1 and TRBJ2-5, with TRBD2 identical over 7 bases. Unmatched junction bases numbered 13, after V lost 6 bases and J lost 0 bases. This CDR3 comprises 17 residues. Germline V gives CDR1 MNHNS, CDR2 SASEGT. The CDR3 sequence is CASRAVGLGRYQETQYF. The CDR3 nucleotides are TGTGCCAGCAGAGCCGTCGGACTAGGGAGGTACCAAGAGACCCAGTACTTC.

This clonotype was seen a single time. A much bigger clone sits one base away, suggesting this may be a read error. This chain links TRBV4-2 with TRBJ1-1; 7 bases are a match to TRBD1. The germline CDR1 and CDR2 sequences are LGHNA and YNFKEQ. This CDR3 has 18 amino acids. In nucleotides, the CDR3 is TGTGTCAGCAGCCAAGGGGGGGCAGGGGGTTCTCCGAACACTGAAGCTTTCTTT. Protein product: CVSSQGGAGGSPNTEAFF.

The V and J genes are TRBV19 and TRBJ2-7; TRBD1 aligns across 9 bases. Germline CDR1 reads LNHDA; CDR2 reads SQIVND (reference sequence). Losses at the gene ends were 6 bases for V and 2 bases for J; bases not matched to a gene: 8. The CDR3 loop spans 15 amino acids. The CDR3 bases are TGTGCCAGTAGGACGACAGGGGGTCTTACCTACGAGCAGTACTTC. Its protein is CASRTTGGLTYEQYF. Looking up the rest from reference TRBV19 and TRBJ2-7 gives the full variable domain: DGGITQSPKYLFRKEGQNVTLSCEQNLNHDAMYWYRQDPGQGLRLIYYSQIVNDFQKGDIAEGYSVSREKKESFPLTVTSAQKNPTAFYLCASRTTGGLTYEQYFGPGTRLTVT.

This clonotype has just a few counts. The chain carries TRBV29-1 and TRBJ2-1, with D perhaps TRBD2 (6 bases). This CDR3 contains 13 residues. Germline assignment: CDR1 SQVTM and CDR2 ANQGSEA. Trimming left V 2 bases short and J 4 bases short, with 9 bases between. The CDR3 region has the DNA TGCAGCGTTGAAACGGGGGTTTACAATGAGCAGTTCTTC. This encodes CSVETGVYNEQFF.

J is TRBJ2-5 and V is TRBV7-2; D may be TRBD2 (5 bases). Deletions cut 4 bases from V and 8 bases from J, with 14 bases between. The germline CDR1 and CDR2 sequences are SGHTA and FQGNSA. CDR3 length: 13 residues. CDR3 DNA: TGTGCCAGCAGCTCAGCGGAAACGGTAACCCAGTACTTC. Its protein product is CASSSAETVTQYF.

The rearrangement joins TRBV5-1 to TRBJ2-1, with TRBD2 as a possible D gene (6 bases). The CDR3 length is 16 residues. V lost 3 bases to trimming and J lost 6 bases, with 19 bases between them. Per the germline V gene, CDR1 is SGHRS and CDR2 is YFSETQ. The CDR3, as DNA: TGCGCCAGCAGCTATTCCGGGACTCCGGGCTCCAATGAGCAGTTCTTC. As protein: CASSYSGTPGSNEQFF. Full variable domain (outside the CDR3, taken from reference TRBV5-1 and TRBJ2-1): KAGVTQTPRYLIKTRGQQVTLSCSPISGHRSVSWYQQTPGQGLQFLFEYFSETQRNKGNFPGRFSGRQFSNSRSEMNVSTLELGDSALYLCASSYSGTPGSNEQFFGPGTRLTVL.

This clonotype was detected a few times. The rearrangement uses TRBV7-3 and TRBJ2-7, with TRBD1 matching over 7 bases. Trimming cost V 5 bases and J 1 base; bases outside gene matches: 2. Looked up from germline, CDR1 is SGHTA and CDR2 is FQGTGA. The CDR3 contains 13 residues. The CDR3 nucleotides are TGTGCCAGCAGCATGACAGGGTCCTACGAGCAGTACTTC. The encoded protein is CASSMTGSYEQYF.

The V call is TRBV6-1, the J call TRBJ1-2; weak D call: TRBD1 (5 bases). This CDR3 spans 20 amino acids. Trimming shortened V by 6 bases and J by 0 bases, and 29 bases separated the two germline ends. Germline CDR1 and CDR2: MNHNS and SASEGT. CDR3 in amino acids: CASSTKGLRETAHPNYGYTF. The CDR3 coding sequence is TGTGCCAGCAGCACTAAGGGCCTCAGGGAGACTGCACATCCTAACTATGGCTACACCTTC.

The chain has TRBV2 and TRBJ1-5, with D perhaps TRBD1 (5 bases). CDR1 is SNHLY, CDR2 FYNNEI, per germline. Trimming left V 3 bases short and J 1 base short, with 10 bases between. The CDR3 covers 15 residues. CDR3 nucleotides: TGTGCCAGCAGTGATCGGGACTCCAGCAATCAGCCCCAGCATTTT. Protein sequence: CASSDRDSSNQPQHF.